The 14 T cell receptor beta chains below all came from one sample that was sequenced in a study of identical twins. TCRdb analysed the 5' RACE reads with MiXCR anew, one entry per CDR3 protein. The sample carries under 1 million distinct CDR3 sequences, 9% to 15% recorded once. This same sample was also part of a study on yellow fever vaccine responses in identical twins.

Sequenced: PBMCs. These receptors all come from a woman aged 18-30 years in good health.

The chain links TRBV28 to TRBJ1-2; TRBD1 matches 9 bases. The CDR3 is 15 residues long. Germline V gene data show CDR1 as MDHEN and CDR2 as SYDVKM. After removal of 3 bases from V and 3 bases from J, the junction contained 5 bases not matched to a gene. CDR3 region: CASSFRDRAYYGYTF. Written as DNA, the CDR3 is TGTGCCAGCAGTTTCCGGGACAGGGCCTACTATGGCTACACCTTC.

V gene TRBV6-2 or TRBV6-3 combines with J gene TRBJ2-1, with TRBD1 matching 9 bases. The CDR3 spans 15 residues. Germline lookup yields CDR1 MNHEY and CDR2 SVGEGT. With V trimmed by 4 bases and J by 7 bases, 8 bases remained unmatched. CDR3 in amino acids: CASSSSGTGYNEQFF. CDR3 DNA sequence: TGTGCCAGCAGTTCATCCGGGACAGGGTATAATGAGCAGTTCTTC.

J is TRBJ2-1 and V is TRBV2, with D tentatively TRBD2 (6 bases). The germline V gene encodes CDR1 SNHLY and CDR2 FYNNEI. The ends were cut back, 4 bases at V and 0 bases at J, with 10 bases in the middle. This CDR3 has 15 residues. The CDR3 protein is CASSVLRGSYNEQFF. DNA of the CDR3: TGTGCCAGCAGTGTTTTGCGGGGCTCCTACAATGAGCAGTTCTTC.

The CDR3 sequence: CSATGVLNEKLFF. CDR3 sequence (DNA): TGCAGTGCTACAGGGGTCCTTAATGAAAAACTGTTTTTT. The chain uses TRBV20-1 and TRBJ1-4, with D perhaps TRBD1 (6 bases). The V gene lost 4 bases and the J gene lost 4 bases, with 10 bases spanning the gap. Germline CDR1 and CDR2: DFQATT and SNEGSKA (reference sequence). The CDR3 consists of 13 residues.

The rearrangement links TRBV2 to TRBJ2-1; TRBD2 agrees at 9 bases. Germline V gene sequence: CDR1 SNHLY, CDR2 FYNNEI. The CDR3 runs to 18 residues. The junction had 26 bases not matched to a gene; V was cut back by 11 bases and J by 9 bases. CDR3 bases: TGTGCCTGCTGTCTTCGTCAAAGGGGGCTAGCGGGACGTATTGAGCAGTTCTTC. This sequence encodes CACCLRQRGLAGRIEQFF.

This rearrangement joins TRBV29-1 to TRBJ2-5, with D possibly matching TRBD2 (5 bases). Trimming removed 8 bases from V and 0 bases from J, with 13 bases in between. This CDR3 has 13 residues. Germline CDR1 and CDR2: SQVTM and ANQGSEA. DNA of the CDR3: TGCAGCCAGGAGGCCCTGTACCAAGAGACCCAGTACTTC. Its translation: CSQEALYQETQYF.

This clonotype was observed many times. The chain couples TRBV12-3 or TRBV12-4 to TRBJ2-4; 8 bases agree with TRBD2. The CDR3 is 16 amino acids. V shed 3 bases and J 1 base; nucleotides not matched to a gene: 5. In nucleotides, the CDR3 is TGTGCCAGCAGTTTTCCGGGGGGGGTTGCCAAAAACATTCAGTACTTC. It yields the protein CASSFPGGVAKNIQYF.

This clonotype has just a few counts. The rearrangement links TRBV6-1 to TRBJ1-1; D remains ambiguous. The germline V gene has CDR1 MNHNS and CDR2 SASEGT. The CDR3 runs 15 residues. V lost 7 bases, J lost 1 base, and 16 bases lay in between. The CDR3 coding sequence is TGTGCCAGCATCGTCGGCGCTAACCAGAACACTGAAGCTTTCTTT. Protein: CASIVGANQNTEAFF.

The gene calls are TRBV20-1 and TRBJ2-1, with 11 bases identical to TRBD2. Per germline, CDR1 DFQATT and CDR2 SNEGSKA (reference sequence). This CDR3 has 16 residues. V was pared by 7 bases and J by 9 bases, with 17 bases of the junction left unmatched. CDR3 sequence reads: CSGTLIAGGPVVEQFF. CDR3 DNA sequence: TGCAGTGGTACCCTCATAGCGGGAGGGCCCGTTGTTGAGCAGTTCTTC.

The table lists this clonotype with many counts. The chain recombines TRBV5-1 with TRBJ2-1; no reliable D call. Germline V CDR1 and CDR2: SGHRS, YFSETQ. V lost 4 bases to trimming and J lost 5 bases, with 13 bases between them. The CDR3 totals 14 residues. DNA of the CDR3: TGCGCCAGCAGCCCTCCTACAAAGAACAATGAGCAGTTCTTC. Translating it yields CASSPPTKNNEQFF.

This clonotype was counted between two and nine times. This chain links TRBV15 with TRBJ2-1; 8 bases fit TRBD2. V was pared by 2 bases and J by 7 bases, with 13 bases of the junction left unmatched. Germline V gene sequence: CDR1 LNHNV, CDR2 YYDKDF (reference sequence). The CDR3 is 17 residues long. The CDR3 region is CATSRPGQGLGRNEQFF. As DNA, the CDR3 is TGTGCCACCAGCAGACCAGGGCAGGGACTAGGACGAAATGAGCAGTTCTTC.

The chain links TRBV7-2 to TRBJ2-7, with D uncertain. Germline CDR1 is SGHTA and CDR2 is FQGNSA. The CDR3 is made up of 15 amino acids. Between the trimmed V and J ends, which lost 1 base and 3 bases, there was a span of 13 bases. In nucleotides, the CDR3 is TGTGCCAGCAGCTTAGGGGCCGCTATCGGCTACGAGCAGTACTTC. Residues: CASSLGAAIGYEQYF.

This sequence joins TRBV20-1 and TRBJ2-5, with a weak D call TRBD2 (5 bases). This CDR3 has 15 residues. Germline-derived CDR1 and CDR2 are DFQATT and SNEGSKA (reference sequence). Deletions cut 3 bases from V and 4 bases from J, with 18 bases between. CDR3 in amino acids: CSASADSGRGETQYF. The CDR3 DNA follows: TGCAGTGCTAGCGCCGATAGTGGGAGAGGAGAGACCCAGTACTTC.

This clonotype was counted a few times. The rearrangement links TRBV18 to TRBJ2-1, with 9 bases identical to TRBD2. Germline V lookup: CDR1 KGHSH, CDR2 LQKENI. Trimming at V came to 3 bases and at J to 0 bases, leaving 6 bases not matched to a gene. CDR3 size: 17 residues. The DNA of the CDR3 is TGTGCCAGCTCACCTGCTACTAGCGGGTACTCCTACAATGAGCAGTTCTTC. It specifies CASSPATSGYSYNEQFF.